This TCR beta chain emerged from a study of T-cell reconstitution after alpha-beta-depleted transplantation in children. Study outcomes and limitations: A year post-transplant, T-cell counts and diversity derived mostly from newly produced T cells. Surviving recipient T cells and intrathymic progenitors accounted for some patients' high TCRbeta diversity at day 60. Alpha-beta T cells about two months after transplant reportedly derived from several hundred expanded graft clones.

Worth noting for this clonotype: Its antigen is unidentified.

Preparing the TCRbeta library involved the use of unique molecular identifiers. Via MiXCR, TCRdb re-called the PCR reads, giving one row per CDR3 protein. The sample has more than 500,000 distinct CDR3 sequences, 11% seen once. Germline V CDR1 and CDR2: SEHNR, FQNEAQ (reference sequence). Trimming cost V 1 base and J 6 bases, with 9 bases left between them. This CDR3 has 14 residues. Source: PBMCs, mostly from graft donor cells, taken 180 days after TCRalphabeta/CD19-depleted stem cell transplant. The chain has TRBV7-9 and TRBJ2-2; D remains ambiguous. The source of this sequence is a female patient aged 2-15 years who had a stem cell transplant for aplastic anemia, so the T cells may come from the graft donor. CDR3 loop: CASSLEVRAGELFF. CDR3 DNA sequence: TGTGCCAGCAGCTTAGAAGTTCGGGCCGGGGAGCTGTTTTTT.